This T cell receptor beta chain emerged from a study of glioma-infiltrating T cells. TCR alpha and beta CDR3 regions were amplified from RNA using iRepertoire nested multiplex PCR. TCRdb reanalysed the multiplex PCR reads using MiXCR and keeps one entry per CDR3 protein. Among about 140,000 distinct CDR3 sequences listed, more than 35% were seen once. This clonotype originated in a human donor with low-grade glioma or glioblastoma, undergoing nonglioma brain surgery, or in good health (not recorded which). The specimen was glioma tissue, nonneoplastic brain tissue, or PBMCs (not recorded which).

This chain's CDR3 is CASSPGRSPSTEAFF. The CDR3 DNA sequence: TGCGCCAGCAGCCCGGGGAGATCCCCGAGCACTGAAGCTTTCTTT. J is TRBJ1-1 and V is TRBV5-1, with unresolved D. This CDR3 contains 15 residues. The ends were cut back, 4 bases at V and 4 bases at J, with 17 bases in the middle. The germline CDR1 and CDR2 sequences are SGHRS and YFSETQ.